This entry features one TCR beta chain sequence. The data originate from a study of identifying expanded T cells in peripheral blood. Here immunoSEQ multiplex PCR was the method, and the copy in TCRdb shows in-frame clones only, minus some. This sample has some 77,000 clones, with 70% to 90% found just once. The CDR3 covers 14 residues. Trimming took off 4 bases at V and 0 bases at J, with 9 bases between the two ends. The germline CDR1 and CDR2 sequences are MDHEN and SYDVKM. The sequence derives from a person between 18 and 75 years old in good health. Sequencing was done on a sample of blood. V usage is TRBV28 and J usage is TRBJ1-1; D is ambiguous. The chain's CDR3 is CASSYSRLNTEAFF. The CDR3 DNA follows: TGTGCCAGCAGTTACTCTCGCCTGAACACTGAAGCTTTCTTT.